Included here is one T cell receptor beta chain sequence, with context. Assay used: immunoSEQ multiplex PCR; TCRdb lists only in-frame clones, some missing. The repertoire holds roughly 10,000 clones, with 77% as singletons. This specimen belongs to a study of somatic mutations in cytotoxic T cells in rheumatoid arthritis. Sequenced: CD8+ T cells sorted from blood. This receptor was obtained from a man in his forties or fifties in good health.

DNA for the CDR3: TGTGCCAGCAGCTTAGGGACCGGGGACAGAGCCTACGAGCAGTACTTC. This codes for CASSLGTGDRAYEQYF. V gene TRBV7-8 combines with J gene TRBJ2-7; 7 bases are a match to TRBD1. V trimming: 1 base; J trimming: 2 bases; junction bases outside the gene matches: 8. Germline CDR1 SGHVS, CDR2 FQNEAQ. The CDR3 is 16 amino acids.